Shown below are 30 T cell receptor beta chains from a single sample sequenced in a study of CD8+CD57+ T cells in acquired aplastic anemia. Profiles of TCR beta VDJ and CDR3 were generated from a genomic DNA template. Each CDR3 protein is one row after TCRdb ran MiXCR on the reads. The profile shows under 200,000 distinct CDR3 sequences, about 50% of them singletons. Sequencing was done on patients that had shown CD8+CD57+ cell expansion by flow cytometry. The sequenced sample was sorted CD4+, CD8+, or CD8+CD57+ T cells (not recorded which) from PBMCs. The source of these receptors is a human donor with aplastic anemia.

J is TRBJ1-4 and V is TRBV29-1; tentatively, D is TRBD1 (6 bases). From germline, CDR1 is SQVTM and CDR2 ANQGSEA. The V and J ends lost 4 bases and 5 bases respectively, with 14 bases between them. The CDR3 consists of 14 residues. CDR3 coding DNA: TGCAGCGTTGCGGTGGGGGCGAGAAATGAAAAACTGTTTTTT. Amino acids: CSVAVGARNEKLFF.

This rearrangement joins TRBV10-3 to TRBJ1-1, with 8 bases matching TRBD1. Trimming cost V 10 bases and J 1 base; bases outside gene matches: 5. CDR3 length: 13 residues. The germline gives CDR1 ENHRY, CDR2 SYGVKD. The CDR3 protein is CATSGGSNTEAFF. DNA for the CDR3: TGTGCCACGTCAGGGGGCTCGAACACTGAAGCTTTCTTT.

The table lists this clonotype with a few counts. This chain uses TRBV6-1 with TRBJ1-2, with 8 positions matching TRBD1. CDR1 and CDR2 (germline): MNHNS, SASEGT. The CDR3 loop spans 17 amino acids. Trimming took 6 bases from V and 0 from J; bases not matched to a gene: 12. As DNA, the CDR3 is TGTGCCAGCAGCCCCGCTATCGGACAGGGTCCTAACTATGGCTACACCTTC. Translation gives CASSPAIGQGPNYGYTF.

This clonotype was detected ten times or more. The chain couples TRBV20-1 to TRBJ1-6; weak D call: TRBD1 (5 bases). Between the trimmed V and J ends, which lost 6 bases and 2 bases, there was a span of 14 bases. The CDR3 is made up of 15 amino acids. Germline assignment: CDR1 DFQATT and CDR2 SNEGSKA (reference sequence). CDR3 bases: TGCAGTGCACCCGAGGGGACGGCCTATAATTCACCCCTCCACTTT. It yields the protein CSAPEGTAYNSPLHF.

J is TRBJ1-3 and V is TRBV7-6; TRBD1 is a possible D gene (5 bases). The CDR3 has 17 residues. Per the germline V gene, CDR1 is SGHVS and CDR2 is FNYEAQ. With 4 bases removed from V and 4 bases from J, the gap between germline ends came to 20 bases. The CDR3 region is CASSSPGTSGKGNTIYF. The CDR3 DNA reads as TGTGCCAGCAGCTCGCCCGGGACTAGCGGGAAAGGAAACACCATATATTTT.

This chain uses TRBV20-1 with TRBJ1-2, with D maybe TRBD1 (5 bases). The CDR3 contains 14 residues. Germline V gene lookup returns CDR1 DFQATT and CDR2 SNEGSKA (reference sequence). V lost 1 base and J lost 5, with 14 bases in between. CDR3 nucleotide sequence: TGCAGTGCTAGAGGCGACGGGGGGGTTTATGGCTACACCTTC. Its translation is CSARGDGGVYGYTF.

This clonotype was counted ten times or more. This chain links TRBV5-1 with TRBJ2-3; 7 bases fit TRBD1. The CDR3 contains 15 residues. V gave up 4 bases and J gave up 2 bases; unmatched junction bases: 7. Germline lookup yields CDR1 SGHRS and CDR2 YFSETQ. This CDR3 is CASSHSGGSTDTQYF. DNA of the CDR3: TGCGCCAGCAGCCACTCAGGGGGATCCACAGATACGCAGTATTTT.

This clonotype turned up a few times. The chain joins TRBV3-1 to TRBJ2-3, with TRBD2 as a possible D gene (5 bases). The length of the CDR3 is 16 residues. Germline V gene data show CDR1 as LGHDT and CDR2 as YNNKEL (reference sequence). The germline V and J ends were trimmed by 0 bases and 4 bases, with 14 bases remaining between them. CDR3 sequence: CASSQDVLAISDTQYF. CDR3 nucleotides: TGTGCCAGCAGCCAAGACGTGCTAGCAATTTCAGATACGCAGTATTTT.

Comments on this clonotype: A junction boundary mismatches the germline segment, possibly from a read error. The J gene is TRBJ1-2, the V gene TRBV19, with D perhaps TRBD1 (6 bases). CDR1 and CDR2 from the germline V gene are LNHDA and SQIVND (reference sequence). The CDR3 is 13 residues long. CDR3 sequence reads: CASNSGGGCGYTF. The CDR3 DNA is TGCGCCAGTAATTCCGGGGGCGGCTGTGGCTACACCTTC.

This clonotype was recorded many times. DNA for the CDR3: TGTGCCAGCAGTGCGGACAGGGGACTATCCTACGAGCAGTACTTC. Its protein product is CASSADRGLSYEQYF. This sequence joins TRBV25-1 and TRBJ2-7; 9 bases map to TRBD1. J gave up 1 base and V 4 bases, and 5 bases lay outside the gene matches. CDR1 is MGHDK and CDR2 is SYGVNS in the germline V gene. This CDR3 is built from 15 residues.

V is TRBV11-3 and J is TRBJ2-1; 12 bases agree with TRBD2. Germline CDR1 reads SGHNT; CDR2 reads YENEEA. This CDR3 contains 17 residues. The trim removed 4 bases at V and 4 bases at J, leaving 8 bases unmatched. The CDR3 region is CASSSTLTSGRYNEQFF. Written as DNA, the CDR3 is TGTGCCAGCAGCTCCACTTTGACTAGCGGGAGATACAATGAGCAGTTCTTC.

The chain joins TRBV2 to TRBJ2-4; 7 nucleotides agree with TRBD1. Germline lookup yields CDR1 SNHLY and CDR2 FYNNEI. Trimming removed 4 bases from V and 14 bases from J; junction bases left unmatched: 8. This CDR3 spans 12 amino acids. CDR3 coding DNA: TGTGCCAGCAGTGCAAGGGTACAGGGGAAGTACTTC. Translation: CASSARVQGKYF.

A remark on this clonotype: A much more abundant neighbour one base away suggests this may be a read error. The V gene is TRBV6-1, the J gene TRBJ2-5, with 9 positions matching TRBD2. CDR3 length: 14 amino acids. Germline V gene lookup returns CDR1 MNHNS and CDR2 SASEGT. The CDR3: CASWREGLIEAQYF. Written as DNA, the CDR3 is TGTGCCAGCTGGCGGGAGGGCCTTATAGAGGCCCAGTACTTC.

Many counts were recorded for this clonotype. This chain connects TRBV6-1 to TRBJ1-1; D possibly corresponds to TRBD1 (6 bases). The V gene lost 6 bases and the J gene lost 4 bases, with 12 bases spanning the gap. This CDR3 is built from 13 residues. The germline V gene has CDR1 MNHNS and CDR2 SASEGT. CDR3 protein: CASSAFRGTEAFF. The CDR3 DNA reads TGTGCCAGCAGCGCCTTCAGGGGCACTGAAGCTTTCTTT.

There are many counts of this clonotype. This chain links TRBV4-2 with TRBJ1-1, with a weak D call TRBD1 (5 bases). The CDR3 has 14 amino acids. The V end was cut by 3 bases, the J end by 3 bases, with 11 bases between. Germline loops: CDR1 LGHNA, CDR2 YNFKEQ. The CDR3 nucleotides are TGTGCCAGCAGCCACAGGGAGGAGGACACTGAAGCTTTCTTT. Amino acid sequence: CASSHREEDTEAFF.

This chain links TRBV9 with TRBJ2-5; no clear D gene. This CDR3 is built from 13 residues. V lost 0 bases to trimming and J lost 2 bases, with 5 bases between them. Germline loops: CDR1 SGDLS, CDR2 YYNGEE. The CDR3 loop is CASSVDPQETQYF. The CDR3 bases are TGTGCCAGCAGCGTAGATCCGCAAGAGACCCAGTACTTC.

The gene calls are TRBV19 and TRBJ1-1; 8 positions match TRBD1. From germline, CDR1 is LNHDA and CDR2 SQIVND (reference sequence). This CDR3 contains 14 residues. Germline trimming cut 6 bases from V and 0 bases from J; bases unmatched to any gene: 3. CDR3 in amino acids: CASSQDRVNTEAFF. The CDR3 bases are TGTGCCAGTAGCCAGGACAGGGTGAACACTGAAGCTTTCTTT.

Remarks on this clonotype: The conserved phenylalanine or tryptophan is not found at the CDR3 terminus, so this likely reflects a read error. The gene calls are TRBV27 and TRBJ2-1; perhaps D is TRBD1 or TRBD2 (5 bases each). This CDR3 has 14 amino acids. The germline V and J ends were trimmed by 5 bases and 10 bases, with 18 bases remaining between them. The germline CDR1 and CDR2 sequences are MNHEY and SMNVEV (reference sequence). CDR3 residues: CASSLLAGEGEQFL. The DNA for the CDR3 is TGTGCCAGCAGTCTCCTTGCCGGTGAGGGGGAGCAGTTCCTC.

For this clonotype: Being one base from a much bigger clone, this may be a read error. The chain is built from TRBV9 and TRBJ1-1; D possibly corresponds to TRBD1 (6 bases). The germline CDR1 and CDR2 sequences are SGDLS and YYNGEE. The CDR3 runs to 16 residues. CDR3 loop: CASSGPFDRRNTEALF. The CDR3 DNA reads as TGTGCCAGCAGCGGGCCTTTTGACAGGAGGAACACTGAAGCTCTCTTT.

The chain recombines TRBV2 with TRBJ2-1, with 9 bases identical to TRBD2. This CDR3 spans 13 amino acids. V lost 4 bases to trimming and J lost 13 bases; unmatched junction nucleotides: 8. The germline V gene has CDR1 SNHLY and CDR2 FYNNEI. CDR3 residues: CASSVGAGGQQFF. In DNA form, the CDR3 reads TGTGCCAGCAGTGTGGGAGCGGGGGGCCAACAGTTCTTC.

In its sample, this clonotype was seen many times. Here the CDR3 reads CATSGAGTGAYYEQYF. Written as DNA, the CDR3 is TGTGCCACCAGTGGAGCTGGTACAGGGGCATACTACGAGCAGTACTTC. V is TRBV24-1 and J is TRBJ2-7, with 7 bases that match TRBD1. Germline loops: CDR1 KGHDR, CDR2 SFDVKD. V lost 5 bases and J lost 3; bases outside the gene matches: 12. The CDR3 has 16 amino acids.

This clonotype came up many times. The CDR3 coding sequence is TGTGCCAGTAGTACCAGGGGCGGCTGGGGTGAAAAACTGTTTTTT. Translation: CASSTRGGWGEKLFF. The V call is TRBV19, the J call TRBJ1-4; a possible D gene is TRBD1 (6 bases). The V end lost 4 bases, the J end lost 7 bases, and 16 bases lay between the germline ends. This CDR3 has 15 residues. Germline V lookup: CDR1 LNHDA, CDR2 SQIVND (reference sequence).

This clonotype was seen only a few times. The chain combines TRBV6-2 or TRBV6-3 with TRBJ2-1; D is perhaps TRBD2 (5 bases). Trimming pared 11 bases from V and 4 bases from J, leaving 9 bases between. The germline V gene encodes CDR1 MNHEY and CDR2 SVGEGT. The CDR3 has 11 amino acids. CDR3: CAARGYNEQFF. CDR3 in DNA: TGTGCCGCACGCGGGTACAATGAGCAGTTCTTC.

In the case of this clonotype: A much more abundant neighbour one base away suggests this may be a read error. The gene calls are TRBV5-6 and TRBJ2-7; possibly TRBD1 for D (6 bases). The CDR3 covers 16 residues. Germline V gene data show CDR1 as SGHDT and CDR2 as YYEEEE. This CDR3 reads CANSFEWGLSSYEQYF. CDR3 nucleotides: TGTGCCAACAGCTTTGAGTGGGGGCTGAGCTCCTACGAGCAGTACTTC.

The chain couples TRBV7-2 to TRBJ2-3; D is unresolved. Germline CDR1 is SGHTA and CDR2 is FQGNSA. Trimming pared 0 bases from V and 4 bases from J, leaving 2 bases between. The CDR3 is 12 residues long. CDR3 in amino acids: CASSLASDTQYF. The CDR3 region has the DNA TGTGCCAGCAGCTTAGCTTCAGATACGCAGTATTTT.

In this sample, this clonotype turned up a few times. The chain uses TRBV2 and TRBJ2-5; 9 bases line up with TRBD1. J was trimmed by 3 bases and V by 5 bases; bases with no gene match: 4. Germline loops: CDR1 SNHLY, CDR2 FYNNEI. The CDR3 runs to 14 residues. CDR3 DNA: TGTGCCAGCAGTCTGACAGGGGGAAAAGAGACCCAGTACTTC. Translation: CASSLTGGKETQYF. The whole variable domain, filled in from reference TRBV2 and TRBJ2-5, reads EPEVTQTPSHQVTQMGQEVILRCVPISNHLYFYWYRQILGQKVEFLVSFYNNEISEKSEIFDDQFSVERPDGSNFTLKIRSTKLEDSAMYFCASSLTGGKETQYFGPGTRLLVL.

Comment on this clonotype: A much larger clone lies one base from this, so it may be a read error. This chain uses TRBV6-5 with TRBJ2-7; 9 bases map to TRBD2. The CDR3 is 16 amino acids. Germline loops: CDR1 MNHEY, CDR2 SVGAGI. With 4 bases clipped from V and 2 bases from J, the junction kept 9 bases outside the gene matches. The CDR3 here is CASSSWTSVGPYEQYF. Here the CDR3 DNA reads TGTGCCAGCAGTTCCTGGACTAGCGTGGGCCCCTACGAGCAGTACTTC.

This rearrangement joins TRBV2 to TRBJ2-7; D may be TRBD1 (6 bases). The CDR3 is 12 residues long. Trimming pared 3 bases from V and 6 bases from J, leaving 9 bases between. In germline, CDR1 is SNHLY, CDR2 FYNNEI. CDR3 bases: TGTGCCAGCAGTGAGACAGGATCCGAGCAGTACTTC. Protein sequence: CASSETGSEQYF.

This clonotype was detected a few times. This chain joins TRBV2 and TRBJ2-7, with D possibly TRBD1 on 5 matching bases. Germline V gene data show CDR1 as SNHLY and CDR2 as FYNNEI. The CDR3 has 12 amino acids. Trimming stripped 9 bases from V and 3 bases from J, with 12 bases between. This chain's CDR3 is CASSTDSYEQYF. CDR3 coding DNA: TGTGCCAGTTCGACAGACAGCTACGAGCAGTACTTC.

This sequence joins TRBV11-2 and TRBJ2-2; 7 bases fit TRBD2. Germline CDR1 SGHAT, CDR2 FQNNGV. V was clipped by 5 bases and J by 7 bases; unmatched bases: 13. CDR3 length: 16 amino acids. The CDR3 DNA sequence: TGTGCCAGCAGCATTCTTGTCGGGAGGACGGTCGGGGAGCTGTTTTTT. Amino acid sequence: CASSILVGRTVGELFF. The full variable domain, in which reference TRBV11-2 and TRBJ2-2 provide the parts outside the CDR3, is EAGVAQSPRYKIIEKRQSVAFWCNPISGHATLYWYQQILGQGPKLLIQFQNNGVVDDSQLPKDRFSAERLKGVDSTLKIQPAKLEDSAVYLCASSILVGRTVGELFFGEGSRLTVL.